The clone carrying this T cell receptor (beta chain) was found many times. No antigen is known for it. In germline, CDR1 is SGHTA, CDR2 FQGNSA. The CDR3 covers 13 residues. The ends were cut back, 4 bases at V and 6 bases at J, with 10 bases in the middle. This sample was included in a study of T cells after posttransplantation cyclophosphamide. The repertoire was sequenced with immunoSEQ multiplex PCR; TCRdb's copy has only in-frame clones and lacks some. This sample carries 7,000 to 9,500 clones, none of them present only once. Findings and caveats of the study: Later post-transplant blood repertoires were often dominated by donor CD8+ memory clones.

Cyclophosphamide on days +3 and +4 followed busulfan-fludarabine conditioning and a marrow graft. This sequence was found in a male patient aged 50 to 59 who received an allogeneic stem cell transplant from a related donor and was CMV-positive. Some T cells here may be from the graft donor. The chain joins TRBV7-2 to TRBJ2-1, with D perhaps matching TRBD2 (6 bases). The starting material was PBMCs, obtained around 370 days after allogeneic stem cell transplant with posttransplant cyclophosphamide. Here the CDR3 DNA reads TGTGCCAGCAGCTACGGGGGTCTCAATGAGCAGTTCTTC. This encodes CASSYGGLNEQFF.